The 32 T cell receptor beta chains below come from one sample, sequenced in a study of blood T cells in healthy people across ages. A sample-barcoded 5' primer and a J-beta primer mix were used in a second PCR of roughly 7 to 11 cycles. TCRdb re-called the 5' RACE reads through MiXCR, storing one row per CDR3 protein. The data contain hundreds of thousands of distinct CDR3 sequences, over 40% of them seen just once; the ten biggest clones take up roughly 13%. The sequenced sample was blood. Source of these receptors: a woman aged 80 or over in good health.

The rearrangement uses TRBV20-1 and TRBJ2-5, with D perhaps TRBD1 (7 bases). This CDR3 is built from 16 residues. V was cut by 3 bases and J by 11 bases, with 28 bases left in between. CDR1 and CDR2 (germline): DFQATT, SNEGSKA (reference sequence). CDR3 in amino acids: CSARAGQTDYGNEQYF. The CDR3 DNA reads as TGCAGTGCTAGGGCGGGACAGACGGACTATGGCAATGAGCAGTACTTC.

The chain employs TRBV7-9 and TRBJ1-4; no clear D. V lost 5 bases, J lost 8 bases, and 18 bases lay in between. This CDR3 has 15 amino acids. From germline, CDR1 is SEHNR and CDR2 FQNEAQ (reference sequence). CDR3 in DNA: TGTGCCAGCAGCCCATCATTGGGGTTGGACGAAAAACTGTTTTTT. The encoded protein is CASSPSLGLDEKLFF. Full variable domain (outside the CDR3, taken from reference TRBV7-9 and TRBJ1-4): DTGVSQNPRHKITKRGQNVTFRCDPISEHNRLYWYRQTLGQGPEFLTYFQNEAQLEKSRLLSDRFSAERPKGSFSTLEIQRTEQGDSAMYLCASSPSLGLDEKLFFGSGTQLSVL.

V is TRBV9 and J is TRBJ2-5; D is ambiguous. The CDR3 runs to 11 residues. With 5 bases removed from V and 11 bases from J, the gap between germline ends came to 13 bases. Per the germline V gene, CDR1 is SGDLS and CDR2 is YYNGEE. The CDR3 loop reads CASRSGNEQYF. The CDR3 DNA reads TGTGCCAGCAGGTCGGGTAATGAGCAGTACTTC.

This clonotype was picked up one time. The chain is built from TRBV5-1 and TRBJ2-3; 9 bases align to TRBD2. J was trimmed by 2 bases and V by 0 bases; bases with no gene match: 4. From germline, CDR1 is SGHRS and CDR2 YFSETQ. The CDR3 has 16 amino acids. CDR3 loop: CASSLETSGYTDTQYF. In DNA, the CDR3 is TGCGCCAGCAGCTTGGAAACTAGCGGGTACACAGATACGCAGTATTTT.

This clonotype has a count of ten or more. The chain uses TRBV6-5 and TRBJ2-5; the D gene could be TRBD1 or TRBD2 (5 bases each). The CDR3 runs 14 residues. V shed 4 bases and J shed 5 bases, with 14 bases lying between them. Germline lookup yields CDR1 MNHEY and CDR2 SVGAGI. In nucleotides, the CDR3 is TGTGCCAGCAGTTCCGGACCGGGGCGTGAGACCCAGTACTTC. Protein: CASSSGPGRETQYF.

The chain uses TRBV15 and TRBJ1-1; tentatively, D is TRBD1 (6 bases). This CDR3 is built from 16 residues. Germline lookup yields CDR1 LNHNV and CDR2 YYDKDF (reference sequence). V was clipped by 0 bases and J by 4 bases, with 15 bases between them. The CDR3 DNA reads as TGTGCCACCAGCAGAGATTACACAGGGACGGGCACTGAAGCTTTCTTT. It codes for CATSRDYTGTGTEAFF.

This clonotype was seen just once. A read error may be the cause here, since a much bigger clone is one base away. The rearrangement links TRBV3-1 to TRBJ1-6, with TRBD1 identical over 9 bases. V shed 4 bases, J shed 9 bases, and the junction held 4 bases outside the gene matches. Germline V gene sequence: CDR1 LGHDT, CDR2 YNNKEL (reference sequence). The CDR3 length is 14 residues. CDR3 sequence reads: CASSRGTGSSPLHF. CDR3 coding DNA: TGTGCCAGCAGCCGCGGGACAGGGAGTTCACCCCTCCACTTT.

With respect to this clonotype: Compared with germline, one end of the junction differs, possibly owing to a read error. V is TRBV5-1 and J is TRBJ2-3, with TRBD2 as a possible D gene (6 bases). The CDR3 has 15 amino acids. Germline values: CDR1 SGHRS, CDR2 YFSETQ. CDR3 protein: CAGSSSGAEADTQYF. Written as DNA, the CDR3 is TGCGCCGGCAGCTCATCGGGAGCAGAAGCAGATACGCAGTATTTT.

This clonotype was counted only a few times. The chain carries TRBV28 and TRBJ1-2; D may be TRBD1 (5 bases). CDR1 MDHEN and CDR2 SYDVKM come from the germline V gene. V lost 10 bases to trimming and J lost 8 bases, with 23 bases between them. CDR3 length equals 14 residues. The CDR3 loop reads CATRPAGGAGGYTF. The CDR3, as DNA: TGTGCCACCCGTCCAGCTGGGGGAGCGGGCGGCTACACCTTC.

This clonotype was counted a few times. The chain couples TRBV10-3 to TRBJ2-5, with 10 bases identical to TRBD1. Germline CDR1 and CDR2: ENHRY and SYGVKD. V lost 5 bases, J lost 5 bases, and 8 bases stayed unmatched. The CDR3 is made up of 15 amino acids. The CDR3 nucleotides are TGTGCCATCAGTTCGACAGGGGGCGCTGGGGAGACCCAGTACTTC. Translating it yields CAISSTGGAGETQYF.

The chain uses TRBV10-3 and TRBJ2-3; the D call may be TRBD1 or TRBD2 (5 bases each). Trimming removed 3 bases from V and 4 bases from J, with 11 bases in between. This CDR3 is built from 14 residues. Looked up from germline, CDR1 is ENHRY and CDR2 is SYGVKD. The CDR3 spells CAISEGQGADTQYF. CDR3 nucleotides: TGTGCCATCAGTGAAGGGCAGGGAGCAGATACGCAGTATTTT.

The J gene is TRBJ2-7, the V gene TRBV6-2 or TRBV6-3, with D tentatively TRBD2 (6 bases). V shed 2 bases and J shed 5 bases, with 22 bases lying between them. The CDR3 is made up of 17 amino acids. Germline lookup yields CDR1 MNHEY and CDR2 SVGEGT. The CDR3 loop reads CASSYDFPDGGNHEQYF. The CDR3 region has the DNA TGTGCCAGCAGTTACGACTTCCCCGACGGGGGTAATCACGAGCAGTACTTC.

V gene TRBV5-1 combines with J gene TRBJ2-1; 8 bases agree with TRBD2. The last part of the DNA fits TRBJ2-7 better; the J call may be wrong. There are 15 residues in the CDR3. CDR1 and CDR2 from the germline V gene are SGHRS and YFSETQ. This CDR3 is CASSLERGPYNEQYF. CDR3 coding DNA: TGCGCCAGCAGCTTGGAGCGGGGGCCCTACAATGAGCAGTACTTC.

This clonotype has at least ten counts. J is TRBJ1-1 and V is TRBV7-9; weak D call: TRBD1 (5 bases). The CDR3 spans 15 residues. The germline V and J ends were trimmed by 4 bases and 0 bases, with 12 bases remaining between them. CDR1 is SEHNR, CDR2 FQNEAQ, per germline (reference sequence). The CDR3 nucleotides read TGTGCCAGCAGCTCAAATACAGGTCTGAACACTGAAGCTTTCTTT. Translation: CASSSNTGLNTEAFF.

This clonotype showed up many times. The chain employs TRBV29-1 and TRBJ2-3; 7 bases match TRBD2. With V trimmed by 0 bases and J by 4 bases, 4 bases remained unmatched. This CDR3 has 14 amino acids. CDR1 and CDR2 from the germline V gene are SQVTM and ANQGSEA. The DNA for the CDR3 is TGCAGCGTTGAAGAGCGGGAGTGGGCAGATACGCAGTATTTT. This gives the protein CSVEEREWADTQYF.

The genes are TRBV24-1 and TRBJ2-2; D not resolved. This CDR3 region has 13 residues. V lost 3 bases to trimming and J lost 6 bases, with 7 bases between them. Germline V CDR1 and CDR2: KGHDR, SFDVKD. CDR3 protein: CATSDGGSGELFF. For the CDR3, the DNA is TGTGCCACCAGTGATGGCGGATCCGGGGAGCTGTTTTTT.

Regarding this clonotype: This may stem from a read error, because a much larger clone lies one nucleotide away. The CDR3 nucleotides are TGCGCCAGCAGTGACGGGACTGGCAGAGATACGCAGTATTTT. Its translation is CASSDGTGRDTQYF. The V gene is TRBV5-1, the J gene TRBJ2-3; tentatively, D is TRBD2 (6 bases). This CDR3 has 14 amino acids. CDR1 and CDR2 from the germline V gene are SGHRS and YFSETQ. V lost 5 bases to trimming and J lost 5 bases, with 15 bases between them.

V gene TRBV20-1 combines with J gene TRBJ2-7; 7 nucleotides align to TRBD2. CDR1 is DFQATT and CDR2 is SNEGSKA in the germline V gene (reference sequence). The CDR3 is 16 residues long. Trimming cost V 1 base and J 7 bases; bases outside gene matches: 16. The CDR3 DNA sequence: TGCAGTGCTAGAGGGCTAGCGGAGGCTACCTACAATGAGCAGTACTTC. Translating it yields CSARGLAEATYNEQYF.

The count of this clonotype is one. This chain uses TRBV5-1 with TRBJ1-1, with unresolved D. CDR3 length: 16 residues. CDR1 and CDR2 from the germline V gene are SGHRS and YFSETQ. V gave up 0 bases and J gave up 4 bases, with 16 bases separating them. DNA of the CDR3: TGCGCCAGCAGCTTGGGGAGTTGGGCGGTGAGCACTGAAGCTTTCTTT. It translates to CASSLGSWAVSTEAFF.

This clonotype was seen repeatedly, ten times or more. The chain carries TRBV25-1 and TRBJ1-2, with D tentatively TRBD1 (6 bases). The V gene's germline CDR1 is MGHDK and CDR2 SYGVNS. Trimming took 1 base from V and 4 from J, leaving 16 bases between them. The CDR3 runs 16 residues. The DNA for the CDR3 is TGTGCCAGCAGTGAATTGGTTAGGGGGAGGACCTATGGCTACACCTTC. Residues: CASSELVRGRTYGYTF.

This clonotype was detected only a few times. This sequence may be a read error, since a much larger clone differs from it by one base. The rearrangement joins TRBV11-1 to TRBJ2-3; no clear D gene. Trimming took 4 bases from V and 3 from J, leaving 8 bases between them. This CDR3 spans 13 amino acids. Germline CDR1 reads SGHAT; CDR2 reads FQDESV (reference sequence). CDR3 sequence: CASSCAGTDTQYF. In DNA form, the CDR3 reads TGTGCCAGCAGCTGCGCTGGGACAGATACGCAGTATTTT.

V is TRBV6-2 or TRBV6-3 and J is TRBJ2-7, with 7 bases that match TRBD2. J gave up 2 bases and V 10 bases, and 8 bases lay outside the gene matches. Per the germline V gene, CDR1 is MNHEY and CDR2 is SVGEGT. The CDR3 is 13 residues long. This CDR3 is CATHRGVAYEQYF. The CDR3 coding sequence is TGTGCCACCCACCGGGGGGTGGCCTACGAGCAGTACTTC.

In its sample, this clonotype was seen a few times. The chain is built from TRBV5-1 and TRBJ2-1; D is unresolved. The last part of the DNA fits TRBJ2-7 better; the J call may be wrong. This CDR3 contains 15 residues. Germline CDR1 reads SGHRS; CDR2 reads YFSETQ. CDR3 DNA sequence: TGCGCCAGCAGCCCGATCCCGAGCTCCTACAATGAGCAGTACTTC. Translating gives CASSPIPSSYNEQYF.

The chain joins TRBV4-3 to TRBJ1-4; possible D gene TRBD1, 5 bases. CDR1 is LGHNA, CDR2 YSLEER, per germline. Trimming removed 2 bases at V and 4 bases at J, with 14 bases between. The CDR3 sequence is 16 residues long. The CDR3 region is CASSQQMTEYNEKLFF. In DNA, the CDR3 is TGCGCCAGCAGCCAACAAATGACAGAGTATAATGAAAAACTGTTTTTT.

This clonotype was seen once. This chain uses TRBV4-1 with TRBJ2-3; the match to TRBD2 covers 11 bases. Germline V gene sequence: CDR1 MGHRA, CDR2 YSYEKL. J lost 6 bases, V lost 2 bases, and 7 bases had no gene match. There are 16 residues in the CDR3. The CDR3 DNA reads TGCGCCAGCAGCCAAAGTGTAGCGGGAGGGCCTGATACGCAGTATTTT. This sequence encodes CASSQSVAGGPDTQYF.

Notes on this clonotype: This may be a read error, as it is one base from a much larger clone. V usage is TRBV12-3 or TRBV12-4 and J usage is TRBJ1-4; D gene ambiguous. This CDR3 contains 14 residues. V was cut by 8 bases and J by 5 bases, with 15 bases left in between. The CDR3: CASGVSRKNEKLFF. The CDR3 coding sequence is TGTGCCAGCGGCGTGAGCAGAAAGAATGAAAAACTGTTTTTT.

V is TRBV20-1 and J is TRBJ1-6; the D is unclear. The V and J ends lost 3 bases and 3 bases respectively, with 9 bases between them. The CDR3 sequence is 14 residues long. The germline V gene encodes CDR1 DFQATT and CDR2 SNEGSKA (reference sequence). This chain's CDR3 is CSASERVYNSPLHF. The CDR3 DNA reads TGCAGTGCTAGTGAACGGGTCTATAATTCACCCCTCCACTTT.

This chain connects TRBV5-1 to TRBJ1-5; no clear D gene. In germline, CDR1 is SGHRS, CDR2 YFSETQ. Trimming removed 4 bases from V and 0 bases from J, with 11 bases in between. This CDR3 region has 15 residues. CDR3 loop: CASSPGIYSNQPQHF. Written as DNA, the CDR3 is TGCGCCAGCAGCCCTGGAATTTATAGCAATCAGCCCCAGCATTTT.

Worth noting for this clonotype: This clone may be a read error of a much larger clone one base away. Given the absence of the conserved phenylalanine or tryptophan at the CDR3 end, a read error is likely. The chain couples TRBV29-1 to TRBJ2-5, with 12 bases lining up with TRBD2. J gave up 4 bases and V 6 bases, and 3 bases lay outside the gene matches. The CDR3 loop spans 13 amino acids. Germline V gene lookup returns CDR1 SQVTM and CDR2 ANQGSEA. This chain's CDR3 is CSVQTSGGETQYL. Here the CDR3 DNA reads TGCAGCGTCCAGACTAGCGGGGGAGAGACCCAGTACCTC.

A remark on this clonotype: An end of the junction does not agree with germline; a read error may underlie this. The chain has TRBV11-3 and TRBJ2-3; 11 bases map to TRBD2. CDR1 SGHNT and CDR2 YENEEA come from the germline V gene. The CDR3 has 15 amino acids. CDR3 in amino acids: CTSSSSGRNTDTQYF. CDR3 sequence (DNA): TGTACCAGCAGCTCTAGCGGGAGGAATACAGATACGCAGTATTTT. Together with reference TRBV11-3 and TRBJ2-3, the CDR3 gives the full variable domain: EAGVVQSPRYKIIEKKQPVAFWCNPISGHNTLYWYLQNLGQGPELLIRYENEEAVDDSQLPKDRFSAERLKGVDSTLKIQPAELGDSAVYLCTSSSSGRNTDTQYFGPGTRLTVL.

On this clonotype itself: This may arise from a read error, as a much more abundant clone is one base away. The CDR3 DNA is TGCAGTGCTGCGGGGACAGAGCAGTTCTTC. Translating gives CSAAGTEQFF. This chain links TRBV20-1 with TRBJ2-1; D could derive from TRBD1 or TRBD2 (6 bases each). Germline CDR1 is DFQATT and CDR2 is SNEGSKA (reference sequence). The CDR3 is made up of 10 amino acids. Trimming removed 5 bases from V and 10 bases from J, with 9 bases in between.

This clonotype was seen only once. A single base separates this from a much larger clone, so it may be a read error. This sequence joins TRBV5-1 and TRBJ2-5; TRBD1 matches 9 bases. The CDR3 is made up of 15 amino acids. The germline CDR1 and CDR2 sequences are SGHRS and YFSETQ. CDR3 sequence (DNA): TGCGCCAGCAGCTCAACGGGACAGGGTAGAGAGACCCGGTACTTC. Translation: CASSSTGQGRETRYF.